The text below deals with one TCR beta chain. Antigen: not known. This specimen belongs to a study of cytomegalovirus exposure and HLA in healthy donors. The CDR3 is 14 amino acids. Germline values: CDR1 SNHLY, CDR2 FYNNEI. The trim removed 6 bases at V and 2 bases at J, leaving 6 bases unmatched. Whole-study results and caveats: According to a later analysis, most TCR beta chains associated with CMV appeared HLA-restricted.

Primers included in the PCR were 60 Vbeta and 13 Jbeta primers. Using immunoSEQ multiplex PCR, the repertoire was profiled, and TCRdb retains in-frame clones only, with some absent. The sample comprises 200,000 or so clones, around 75% of which are singletons, and 6.3% rests with the top ten. The sample consisted of PBMCs. The sequence was obtained from a man between 35 and 55 years old in good health and CMV-seropositive. J is TRBJ2-7 and V is TRBV2; 8 bases are a match to TRBD1. The CDR3 region is CASRPTGDTYEQYF. In DNA, the CDR3 is TGTGCCAGCAGGCCGACAGGGGATACCTACGAGCAGTACTTC.